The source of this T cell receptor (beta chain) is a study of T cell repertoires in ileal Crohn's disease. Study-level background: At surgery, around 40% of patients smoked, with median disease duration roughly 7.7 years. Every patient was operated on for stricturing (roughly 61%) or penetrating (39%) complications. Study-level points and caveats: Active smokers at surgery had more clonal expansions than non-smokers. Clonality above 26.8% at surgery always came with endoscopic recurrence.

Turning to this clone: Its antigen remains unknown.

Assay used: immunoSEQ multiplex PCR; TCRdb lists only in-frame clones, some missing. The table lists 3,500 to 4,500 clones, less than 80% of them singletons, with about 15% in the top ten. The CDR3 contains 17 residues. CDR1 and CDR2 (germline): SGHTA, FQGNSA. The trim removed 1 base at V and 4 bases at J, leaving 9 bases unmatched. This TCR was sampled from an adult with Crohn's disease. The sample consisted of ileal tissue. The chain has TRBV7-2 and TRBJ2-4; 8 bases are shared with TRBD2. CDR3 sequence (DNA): TGTGCCAGCAGCTTAGGTGGTAGCGGGGCCCGGAAAAACATTCAGTACTTC. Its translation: CASSLGGSGARKNIQYF.